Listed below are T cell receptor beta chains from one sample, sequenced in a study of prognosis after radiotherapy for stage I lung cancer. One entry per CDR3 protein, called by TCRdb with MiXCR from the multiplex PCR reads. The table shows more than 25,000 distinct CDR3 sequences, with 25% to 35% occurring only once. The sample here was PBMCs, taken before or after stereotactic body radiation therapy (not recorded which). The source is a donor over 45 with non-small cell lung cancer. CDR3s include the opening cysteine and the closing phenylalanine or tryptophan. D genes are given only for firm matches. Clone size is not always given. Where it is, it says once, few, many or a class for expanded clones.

CASSRDRAYNEQFF	TGTGCCAGCAGCCGGGACAGGGCCTACAATGAGCAGTTCTTC	NA	TRBJ2-1	TRBD1	TRBV28
CATSQTGPYGYTF	TGTGCCACCTCCCAGACAGGGCCGTATGGCTACACATTC	NA	TRBJ1-2	TRBD1	TRBV27
CASSINHGGEQFF	TGTGCCAGCAGTATCAACCACGGTGGTGAGCAGTTCTTC	many	TRBJ2-1	NA	TRBV12-3/TRBV12-4
CASSLGAGGMGETQYF	TGTGCCAGCAGCCTAGGGGCGGGAGGGATGGGAGAGACCCAGTACTTC	many	TRBJ2-5	TRBD2	TRBV7-3
CASSPRDRSEAFF	TGTGCCAGCAGCCCTCGGGACAGGAGTGAAGCTTTCTTT	many	TRBJ1-1	TRBD1	TRBV3-1
CSAEDGGEAFF	TGCAGCGCAGAGGACGGAGGCGAAGCTTTCTTT	many	TRBJ1-1	NA	TRBV29-1
CASSASWSTDTQYF	TGTGCCAGCAGCGCCAGCTGGAGCACAGATACGCAGTATTTT	many	TRBJ2-3	NA	TRBV9
CSVEPFTGRGTGELFF	TGCAGCGTTGAACCCTTCACAGGGCGCGGCACCGGGGAGCTGTTTTTT	many	TRBJ2-2	NA	TRBV29-1
CASSPLPGPYEQYF	TGTGCCAGCAGTCCCCTCCCAGGGCCCTACGAGCAGTACTTC	NA	TRBJ2-7	NA	TRBV28
CASSYSGGAITEAFF	TGTGCCAGCAGTTACTCGGGCGGGGCCATCACTGAAGCTTTCTTT	many	TRBJ1-1	NA	TRBV6-2/TRBV6-3
CASSLGNNEQFF	TGTGCCAGCAGCTTAGGTAACAATGAGCAGTTCTTC	many	TRBJ2-1	NA	TRBV11-2
CASRSWGRNEKLFF	TGCGCCAGCCGCTCATGGGGGAGAAATGAAAAACTGTTTTTT	few	TRBJ1-4	NA	TRBV5-1
CASSGTGRETQYF	TGTGCCAGCAGCGGCACAGGGCGAGAGACCCAGTACTTC	many	TRBJ2-5	NA	TRBV11-2
CASSFHRIGYTDTQYF	TGTGCCAGCAGTTTTCACCGAATCGGGTACACAGATACGCAGTATTTT	NA	TRBJ2-3	NA	TRBV28
CASSDPGQGANEQFF	TGTGCCAGCAGTGACCCGGGACAGGGGGCCAATGAGCAGTTCTTC	many	TRBJ2-1	TRBD1	TRBV6-4
CASSSLCGAGVADTQYF	TGTGCCAGCAGTTCCCTTTGTGGAGCGGGAGTGGCAGATACGCAGTATTTT	once	TRBJ2-3	TRBD2	TRBV6-2/TRBV6-3
CASSQEVRFTTYEQYF	TGCGCCAGCAGCCAAGAAGTCAGATTTACCACCTACGAGCAGTACTTC	many	TRBJ2-7	NA	TRBV4-1
CASSPTSGSNYEQYF	TGTGCCAGCAGCCCGACTAGCGGGAGTAATTACGAGCAGTACTTC	many	TRBJ2-7	TRBD2	TRBV2
CSAMTGETEAFF	TGCAGTGCTATGACAGGGGAAACTGAAGCTTTCTTT	NA	TRBJ1-1	TRBD1	TRBV20-1
CASRPGTDTGEPFF	TGTGCCAGCAGGCCCGGGACGGACACCGGAGAGCCGTTTTTT	NA	TRBJ2-2	NA	TRBV2
CASSQVGGSGANVLTF	TGTGCCAGCAGCCAAGTAGGAGGGTCCGGGGCCAACGTCCTGACTTTC	many	TRBJ2-6	NA	TRBV3-1
CASSYRGHNYGYTF	TGTGCCAGCAGCTACAGGGGTCACAACTATGGCTACACCTTC	many	TRBJ1-2	TRBD1	TRBV28
CASSPTTGTPADEQYF	TGTGCCAGCAGCCCTACGACCGGGACCCCGGCCGACGAGCAGTACTTC	many	TRBJ2-7	NA	TRBV7-9
CASSLAGTVLEQFF	TGTGCCAGCAGTTTAGCCGGGACAGTTCTTGAGCAGTTCTTC	NA	TRBJ2-1	TRBD1	TRBV12-3/TRBV12-4
CASSLFPPQGNQPQHF	TGTGCCAGCAGTTTATTCCCCCCACAGGGGAATCAGCCCCAGCATTTT	NA	TRBJ1-5	TRBD1	TRBV27
CASSLTGWNQPQHF	TGTGCCAGCAGCTTAACAGGGTGGAATCAGCCCCAGCATTTT	NA	TRBJ1-5	NA	TRBV6-1
CSFDSGSIGHEQFF	TGCAGTTTCGACAGCGGGAGTATAGGCCATGAGCAGTTCTTC	many	TRBJ2-1	TRBD2	TRBV20-1
CATDRGLAGAYYEQYF	TGTGCCACCGACCGTGGACTAGCGGGAGCGTATTACGAGCAGTACTTC	NA	TRBJ2-7	TRBD2	TRBV6-4
CASRPSGVSYNEQFF	TGCGCCAGCAGACCGAGCGGGGTCTCCTACAATGAGCAGTTCTTT	few	TRBJ2-1	TRBD2	TRBV5-1
CASSPECLSQPQHF	TGTGCCAGCAGTCCCGAGTGTTTGAGTCAGCCCCAGCATTTT	NA	TRBJ1-5	NA	TRBV27
CASSLGLGGYNEQFF	TGTGCCAGCAGCCTGGGACTAGGTGGGTACAATGAGCAGTTCTTC	many	TRBJ2-1	TRBD2	TRBV5-4